The text below deals with one T cell receptor beta chain. Its antigen is not identified. The data originate from a study of OX40 agonist ivuxolimab in advanced cancers. Overall study context: From 23 to 79 years was the age range, with a mean of around 60 years, and over 80% were male.

Points from the study as a whole: Some of the lowest clonal expansion was seen in partial responders at 0.1-3.0 mg/kg. Some nonresponders additionally presented with little normalized T-cell clonal expansion. Dosing at 0.1 to 3.0 mg/kg was accompanied by clonal expansion of CD4+ and CD8+ blood T cells by week 6.

Method: immunoSEQ multiplex PCR; TCRdb's copy keeps in-frame clones and lacks some. The sample holds 27,000 or so clones; around 82% are singletons and the top ten take 20% to 25%. Germline V CDR1 and CDR2: SEHNR, FQNEAQ (reference sequence). The V end was cut by 0 bases, the J end by 0 bases, with 8 bases between. The CDR3 is 16 amino acids. The receptor was isolated from an adult with an advanced solid tumor such as melanoma, head and neck, liver or kidney cancer. This material consisted of CD4+ or CD8+ T cells sorted from blood, taken in a trial of the OX40 agonist ivuxolimab. This chain uses TRBV7-9 with TRBJ2-2; D remains unclear. Here the CDR3 DNA reads TGTGCCAGCAGCTTAGCACATGATGCGAACACCGGGGAGCTGTTTTTT. Translating gives CASSLAHDANTGELFF.